These T cell receptor beta chains were read from a single sample in a study of identical twins. TCRdb re-called the 5' RACE reads with MiXCR, one entry per CDR3 protein. The sample has around 370,000 distinct CDR3 sequences; 7% to 9.5% are singletons. The sample consisted of naive T cells sorted from blood. These TCRs come from a woman in her 50s in good health. CDR3s include the opening cysteine and the closing phenylalanine or tryptophan. Each record gives: J gene, V gene, D gene, clone size, CDR3 protein, CDR3 DNA. The D gene is left open where the match is weak. For some rows the clone size is stated as once, few or many, or as a class when expanded; others skip it.

TRBJ2-3,TRBV4-1,TRBD2,many,CASSQVARETQYF,TGCGCCAGCAGCCAAGTCGCGCGGGAGACGCAGTATTTT
TRBJ2-7,TRBV12-3/TRBV12-4,-,-,CASTTALGEQYF,TGTGCCAGCACCACCGCTTTGGGCGAGCAGTACTTC
TRBJ2-7,TRBV9,-,many,CASSVDSSSYEQYF,TGTGCCAGCAGCGTAGATTCTAGCTCCTACGAGCAGTACTTC
TRBJ2-7,TRBV4-1,-,-,CASSQVTAYEQYF,TGCGCCAGCAGCCAAGTTACGGCCTACGAGCAGTACTTC
TRBJ1-2,TRBV25-1,TRBD1,few,CASTRTGDGYTF,TGTGCCAGCACCAGGACAGGGGACGGCTACACCTTC
TRBJ2-5,TRBV27,TRBD2,few,CASSLILAGGFETQYF,TGTGCCAGCAGTTTAATCCTAGCGGGAGGGTTTGAGACCCAGTACTTC
TRBJ2-2,TRBV2,-,few,CASIRDRGRGELFF,TGTGCCAGCATCCGGGACCGAGGAAGGGGGGAGCTGTTTTTT
TRBJ2-7,TRBV29-1,TRBD2,-,CSVGTSHYEQYF,TGCAGCGTGGGGACTAGCCATTACGAGCAGTACTTC
TRBJ1-1,TRBV4-1,TRBD1,many,CATGARGRSATEAFF,TGCGCCACGGGGGCCAGGGGGCGATCGGCGACTGAAGCTTTCTTT
TRBJ1-2,TRBV6-5,-,few,CASKQDYGYTF,TGTGCCAGCAAACAGGACTATGGCTACACCTTC
TRBJ2-1,TRBV21-1,-,many,CASSKDLISPGVDEQFF,TGTGCCAGCAGCAAAGATCTGATTTCCCCCGGTGTAGATGAGCAGTTCTTC
TRBJ2-1,TRBV7-9,TRBD2,many,CASSFGTSGRRPNEQFF,TGTGCCAGCAGCTTCGGGACTAGCGGCAGAAGACCCAATGAGCAGTTCTTC
TRBJ2-3,TRBV15,TRBD2,-,CATSRKNRLAGGTDTQYF,TGTGCCACCAGCAGGAAAAACCGACTAGCGGGAGGCACAGATACGCAGTATTTT
TRBJ2-3,TRBV27,TRBD1,many,CASSPGQALSTDTQYF,TGTGCCAGCAGTCCCGGACAGGCACTTAGCACAGATACGCAGTATTTT
TRBJ2-1,TRBV20-1,-,many,CSAGTPNNEQFF,TGCAGTGCCGGGACTCCTAACAATGAGCAGTTCTTC
TRBJ2-4,TRBV5-1,TRBD2,many,CASSSTSGKNIQYF,TGCGCCAGCAGCTCGACTAGCGGGAAAAACATTCAGTACTTC
TRBJ2-1,TRBV6-5,-,-,CASSLTRSLYNEQFF,TGTGCCAGCAGCCTCACTAGAAGTCTCTACAATGAGCAGTTCTTC
TRBJ2-5,TRBV20-1,TRBD2,-,CSARGPSGIMETQYF,TGCAGTGCTAGGGGGCCTAGCGGGATTATGGAGACCCAGTACTTC
TRBJ1-5,TRBV7-9,TRBD1,-,CASSFGTANQPQHF,TGTGCCAGCAGCTTCGGGACAGCTAATCAGCCCCAGCATTTT
TRBJ2-1,TRBV27,-,few,CASSFGGGQFF,TGTGCCAGCAGCTTCGGGGGTGGCCAGTTCTTC
TRBJ1-3,TRBV14,-,many,CASSQQGNTIYF,TGTGCCAGCAGTCAACAGGGAAACACCATATATTTT
TRBJ2-1,TRBV11-2,TRBD2,few,CASGRTSGSPNEQFF,TGTGCCAGCGGGAGGACTAGCGGGAGTCCCAATGAGCAGTTCTTC
TRBJ1-1,TRBV5-1,-,few,CASSLEWGMNTEAFF,TGCGCCAGCAGCTTGGAGTGGGGAATGAACACTGAAGCTTTCTTT
TRBJ1-2,TRBV5-1,TRBD1,many,CASSLGQGGSYGYTF,TGTGCCAGCAGCCTCGGACAGGGAGGGAGCTATGGCTACACCTTC
TRBJ2-7,TRBV5-1,TRBD2,many,CASSWGLDYEQYF,TGCGCCAGCAGCTGGGGACTAGACTACGAGCAGTACTTC
TRBJ1-4,TRBV19,-,few,CASSKRRAANEKLFF,TGTGCCAGTAGTAAGCGCAGGGCGGCTAATGAAAAACTGTTTTTT
TRBJ2-7,TRBV27,TRBD1,few,CASSVQGKQYF,TGTGCCAGCAGCGTACAGGGGAAGCAGTACTTC
TRBJ2-1,TRBV20-1,-,few,CSARVADGALGEQFF,TGCAGTGCTAGAGTTGCCGATGGGGCTTTAGGGGAGCAGTTCTTC
TRBJ2-5,TRBV29-1,-,-,CSVNLEGPMSTQYF,TGCAGCGTGAATCTGGAGGGTCCCATGTCGACCCAGTACTTC
TRBJ2-5,TRBV20-1,TRBD2,-,CSAGGTPGTSAPGETQYF,TGCAGTGCTGGAGGAACCCCGGGGACTAGCGCCCCTGGGGAGACCCAGTACTTC
TRBJ2-7,TRBV5-1,-,-,CASSVGVTYEQYF,TGCGCCAGCAGCGTAGGGGTCACCTACGAGCAGTACTTC
TRBJ2-7,TRBV4-1,-,few,CASSQEHVSYEQYF,TGCGCCAGCAGCCAGGAACACGTTTCCTACGAGCAGTACTTC